This T cell receptor beta chain appears in the sequencing data of a study of blood T cell repertoires in COVID-19. Germline CDR1 is SEHNR and CDR2 is FQNEAQ (reference sequence). Trimming took off 2 bases at V and 4 bases at J, with 8 bases between the two ends. CDR3 length: 14 amino acids. Sequenced by immunoSEQ multiplex PCR; TCRdb stores in-frame clones only, minus some. Altogether some 200,000 clones are present, around four fifths being singletons, with the ten largest covering about a tenth. The receptor comes from a middle-aged man who had recovered from COVID-19. Material for sequencing was PBMCs or T cells enriched from blood (not recorded which). This chain links TRBV7-9 with TRBJ1-4; D ambiguous. CDR3 in amino acids: CASSLQFGNEKLFF. CDR3 nucleotides: TGTGCCAGCAGCTTACAATTCGGTAATGAAAAACTGTTTTTT.